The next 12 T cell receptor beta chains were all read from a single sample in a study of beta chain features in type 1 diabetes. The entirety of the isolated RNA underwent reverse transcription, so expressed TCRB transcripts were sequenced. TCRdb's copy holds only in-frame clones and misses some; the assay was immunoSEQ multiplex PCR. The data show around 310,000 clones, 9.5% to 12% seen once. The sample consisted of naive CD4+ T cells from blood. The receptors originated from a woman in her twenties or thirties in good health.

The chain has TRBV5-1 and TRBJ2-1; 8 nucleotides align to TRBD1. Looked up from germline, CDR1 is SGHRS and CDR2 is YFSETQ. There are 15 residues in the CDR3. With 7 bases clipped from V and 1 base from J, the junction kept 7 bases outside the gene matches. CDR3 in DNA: TGCGCCAGCTCCCTCAGGGGGCAATCCTACAATGAGCAGTTCTTC. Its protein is CASSLRGQSYNEQFF.

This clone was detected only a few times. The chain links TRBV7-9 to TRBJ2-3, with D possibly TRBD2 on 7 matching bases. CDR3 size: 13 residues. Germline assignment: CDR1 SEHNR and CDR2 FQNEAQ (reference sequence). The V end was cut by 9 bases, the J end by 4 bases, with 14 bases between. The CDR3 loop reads CASRGASADTQYF. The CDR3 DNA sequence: TGTGCCAGTCGGGGGGCTAGCGCAGATACGCAGTATTTT. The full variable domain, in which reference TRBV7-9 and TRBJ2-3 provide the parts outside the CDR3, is DTGVSQNPRHKITKRGQNVTFRCDPISEHNRLYWYRQTLGQGPEFLTYFQNEAQLEKSRLLSDRFSAERPKGSFSTLEIQRTEQGDSAMYLCASRGASADTQYFGPGTRLTVL.

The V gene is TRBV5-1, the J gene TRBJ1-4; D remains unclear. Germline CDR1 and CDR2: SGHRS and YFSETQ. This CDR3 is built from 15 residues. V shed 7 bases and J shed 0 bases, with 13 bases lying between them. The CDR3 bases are TGCGCCAGCCAAACAAACGGGGCAACTAATGAAAAACTGTTTTTT. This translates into CASQTNGATNEKLFF. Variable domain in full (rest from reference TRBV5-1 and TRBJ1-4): KAGVTQTPRYLIKTRGQQVTLSCSPISGHRSVSWYQQTPGQGLQFLFEYFSETQRNKGNFPGRFSGRQFSNSRSEMNVSTLELGDSALYLCASQTNGATNEKLFFGSGTQLSVL.

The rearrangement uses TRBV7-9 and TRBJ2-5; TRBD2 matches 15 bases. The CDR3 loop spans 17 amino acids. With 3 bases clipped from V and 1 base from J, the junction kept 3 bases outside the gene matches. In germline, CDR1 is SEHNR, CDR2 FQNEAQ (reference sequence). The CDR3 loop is CASSLGLAGGPQETQYF. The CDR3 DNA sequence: TGTGCCAGCAGCTTGGGACTAGCGGGAGGTCCCCAAGAGACCCAGTACTTC.

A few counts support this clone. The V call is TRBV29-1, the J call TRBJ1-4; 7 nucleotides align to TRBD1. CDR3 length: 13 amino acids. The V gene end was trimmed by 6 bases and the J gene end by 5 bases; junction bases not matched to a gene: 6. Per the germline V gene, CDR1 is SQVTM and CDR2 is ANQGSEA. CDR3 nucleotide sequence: TGCAGCGTGACCGGGACAGAGAATGAAAAACTGTTTTTT. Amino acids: CSVTGTENEKLFF.

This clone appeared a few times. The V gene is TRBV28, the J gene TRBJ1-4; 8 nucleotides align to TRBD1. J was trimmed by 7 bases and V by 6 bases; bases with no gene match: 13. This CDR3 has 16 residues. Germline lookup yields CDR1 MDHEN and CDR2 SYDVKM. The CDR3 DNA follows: TGTGCCAGCAGCAGAGGGGACGACAGGGGTGCTGAAAAACTGTTTTTT. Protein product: CASSRGDDRGAEKLFF.

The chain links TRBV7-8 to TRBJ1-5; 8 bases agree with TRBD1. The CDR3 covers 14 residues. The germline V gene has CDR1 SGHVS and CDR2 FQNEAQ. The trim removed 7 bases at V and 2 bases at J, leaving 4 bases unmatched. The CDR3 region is CASTVGQGNQPQHF. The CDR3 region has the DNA TGTGCCAGCACCGTGGGACAGGGCAATCAGCCCCAGCATTTT.

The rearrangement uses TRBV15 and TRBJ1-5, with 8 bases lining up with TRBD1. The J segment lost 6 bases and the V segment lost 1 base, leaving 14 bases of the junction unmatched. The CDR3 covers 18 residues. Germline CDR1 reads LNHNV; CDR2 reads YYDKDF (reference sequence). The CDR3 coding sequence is TGTGCCACCAGCAGAGCACTAACCGGGACAGGTTCCCCTCAGCCCCAGCATTTT. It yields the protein CATSRALTGTGSPQPQHF.

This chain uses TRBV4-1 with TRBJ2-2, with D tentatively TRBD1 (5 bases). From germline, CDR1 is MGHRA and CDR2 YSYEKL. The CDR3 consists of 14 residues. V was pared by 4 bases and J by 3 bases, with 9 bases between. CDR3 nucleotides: TGCGCCAGCAGCCGCCAGGGTGACACCGGGGAGCTGTTTTTT. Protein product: CASSRQGDTGELFF.

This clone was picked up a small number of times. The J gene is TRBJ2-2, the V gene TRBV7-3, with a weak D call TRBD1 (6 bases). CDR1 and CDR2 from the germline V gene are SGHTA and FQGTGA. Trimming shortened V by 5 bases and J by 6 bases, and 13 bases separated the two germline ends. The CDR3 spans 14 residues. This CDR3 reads CASSTHQGSGELFF. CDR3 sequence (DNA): TGTGCCAGCAGCACCCACCAGGGGTCCGGGGAGCTGTTTTTT.

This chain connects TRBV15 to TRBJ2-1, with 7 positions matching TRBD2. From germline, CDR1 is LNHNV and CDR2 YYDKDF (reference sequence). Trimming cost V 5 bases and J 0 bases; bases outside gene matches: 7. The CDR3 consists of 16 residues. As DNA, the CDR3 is TGTGCCACCAGCCCCCGGGGCGGGAGCTCCTACAATGAGCAGTTCTTC. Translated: CATSPRGGSSYNEQFF.

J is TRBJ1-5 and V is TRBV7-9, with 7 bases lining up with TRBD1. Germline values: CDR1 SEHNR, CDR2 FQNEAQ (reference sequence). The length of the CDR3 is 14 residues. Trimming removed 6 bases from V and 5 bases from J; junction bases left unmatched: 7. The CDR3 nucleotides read TGTGCCAGCAGTATACAGGGGTCGGATCAGCCCCAGCATTTT. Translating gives CASSIQGSDQPQHF.